The 24 T cell receptor beta chains listed next were all sequenced from one sample in a study of T cell responses to AZD1222 COVID-19 vaccine. The data were produced by immunoSEQ multiplex PCR, yet TCRdb's version contains in-frame clones alone and is incomplete. The repertoire consists of roughly 96,000 clones, with about nine tenths occurring once and the leading ten covering roughly 24%. The sample here was peripheral blood, taken on day 0 of AZD1222 vaccination. Source of these receptors: an adult in good health.

The V call is TRBV27, the J call TRBJ1-6, with a possible D match to TRBD1 (6 bases). The germline V and J ends were trimmed by 3 bases and 0 bases, with 18 bases remaining between them. The CDR3 contains 19 residues. Germline-derived CDR1 and CDR2 are MNHEY and SMNVEV (reference sequence). This chain's CDR3 is CASSFSFSRGSSYNSPLHF. The DNA of the CDR3 is TGTGCCAGCAGTTTTTCTTTTTCGAGGGGGAGCTCCTATAATTCACCCCTCCACTTT.

J is TRBJ2-5 and V is TRBV7-3; weak D call: TRBD1 (5 bases). The CDR3 length is 13 residues. V was pared by 5 bases and J by 5 bases, with 12 bases between. Germline CDR1 SGHTA, CDR2 FQGTGA. CDR3 residues: CASSNPGWETQYF. The DNA of the CDR3 is TGTGCCAGCAGCAACCCAGGGTGGGAGACCCAGTACTTC.

The J gene is TRBJ1-5, the V gene TRBV30, with a weak D call TRBD1 (6 bases). Germline CDR1 is GTSNPN and CDR2 is SVGIG (reference sequence). The ends were cut back, 1 base at V and 4 bases at J, with 14 bases in the middle. The CDR3 runs 15 residues. CDR3 DNA sequence: TGTGCCTGGAGTGGAGATTTCAGGGGTAATCAGCCCCAGCATTTT. Its protein product is CAWSGDFRGNQPQHF.

The V gene is TRBV6-5, the J gene TRBJ1-6; D is uncertain. Germline V CDR1 and CDR2: MNHEY, SVGAGI. The CDR3 is 14 amino acids. Trimming shortened V by 1 base and J by 10 bases, and 11 bases separated the two germline ends. CDR3 protein: CASSYFQVDSPLHF. As DNA, the CDR3 is TGTGCCAGCAGTTACTTCCAGGTTGACTCACCCCTCCACTTT.

As DNA, the CDR3 is TGTGCCAGTGTTCGGGGGGTGGGCAATCAGCCCCAGCATTTT. It specifies CASVRGVGNQPQHF. The chain joins TRBV19 to TRBJ1-5, with a tentative D call TRBD1 (5 bases). Trimming stripped 8 bases from V and 2 bases from J, with 13 bases between. Germline V gene sequence: CDR1 LNHDA, CDR2 SQIVND (reference sequence). The length of the CDR3 is 14 residues.

V usage is TRBV19 and J usage is TRBJ2-2; D may be TRBD1 or TRBD2 (5 bases each). The germline V and J ends were trimmed by 5 bases and 4 bases, with 14 bases remaining between them. Germline CDR1 is LNHDA and CDR2 is SQIVND (reference sequence). The CDR3 loop spans 15 amino acids. Written as DNA, the CDR3 is TGTGCCAGTAGTCTACTAGGGGATATCACCGGGGAGCTGTTTTTT. Translation gives CASSLLGDITGELFF.

V is TRBV5-6 and J is TRBJ1-3; maybe TRBD1 (5 bases). The germline CDR1 and CDR2 sequences are SGHDT and YYEEEE. This CDR3 is 15 amino acids long. With 0 bases removed from V and 0 bases from J, the gap between germline ends came to 7 bases. The CDR3 DNA follows: TGTGCCAGCAGCTTGGGGGACCGCTCTGGAAACACCATATATTTT. Its translation: CASSLGDRSGNTIYF. Full variable domain (outside the CDR3, taken from reference TRBV5-6 and TRBJ1-3): DAGVTQSPTHLIKTRGQQVTLRCSPKSGHDTVSWYQQALGQGPQFIFQYYEEEERQRGNFPDRFSGHQFPNYSSELNVNALLLGDSALYLCASSLGDRSGNTIYFGEGSWLTVV.

This chain joins TRBV12-3 or TRBV12-4 and TRBJ1-1; D uncertain. The CDR3 is 12 residues long. Trimming pared 6 bases from V and 3 bases from J, leaving 8 bases between. The CDR3 region has the DNA TGTGCCAGCAGCCTAGCGGACACTGAAGCTTTCTTT. Encoded protein: CASSLADTEAFF.

The CDR3 is CASIIMNTEAFF. The CDR3 bases are TGTGCCAGCATCATTATGAACACTGAAGCTTTCTTT. This sequence joins TRBV7-9 and TRBJ1-1; D is ambiguous. Trimming removed 7 bases from V and 0 bases from J, with 6 bases in between. Germline V lookup: CDR1 SEHNR, CDR2 FQNEAQ (reference sequence). This CDR3 region has 12 residues.

V is TRBV9 and J is TRBJ2-6, with D tentatively TRBD2 (6 bases). CDR1 is SGDLS, CDR2 YYNGEE, per germline. There are 16 residues in the CDR3. The V end lost 0 bases, the J end lost 11 bases, and 18 bases lay between the germline ends. DNA for the CDR3: TGTGCCAGCAGCGTAGCACCCCCGGGACTTGGGGACGTCCTGACTTTC. Protein sequence: CASSVAPPGLGDVLTF.

The chain uses TRBV7-2 and TRBJ1-2; D uncertain. The V gene's germline CDR1 is SGHTA and CDR2 FQGNSA. V was cut by 2 bases and J by 8 bases, with 12 bases left in between. CDR3 size: 13 residues. The CDR3, as DNA: TGTGCCAGCAGCTTAAGCCCCCAGGAAGGCTACACCTTC. This gives the protein CASSLSPQEGYTF.

This clone was counted a single time. This chain connects TRBV19 to TRBJ2-5, with 7 bases lining up with TRBD1. In germline, CDR1 is LNHDA, CDR2 SQIVND (reference sequence). Trimming cost V 6 bases and J 4 bases; bases outside gene matches: 8. The CDR3 has 14 amino acids. CDR3: CASRNRGNSETQYF. The CDR3, as DNA: TGTGCCAGTAGAAACAGGGGTAACTCAGAGACCCAGTACTTC.

J is TRBJ1-4 and V is TRBV20-1; D not resolved. V dropped 5 bases and J dropped 12 bases, with 13 bases sitting between them. Germline V gene data show CDR1 as DFQATT and CDR2 as SNEGSKA (reference sequence). The CDR3 is made up of 11 amino acids. In DNA form, the CDR3 reads TGCAGTGCTGTAAACTCCATGGAACTGTTTTTT. Translated, it gives CSAVNSMELFF.

The genes are TRBV5-8 and TRBJ2-5; TRBD1 is a possible D gene (6 bases). The length of the CDR3 is 15 residues. V was cut by 0 bases and J by 4 bases, with 13 bases left in between. Germline assignment: CDR1 SGHTS and CDR2 YDEGEE. CDR3 amino acids: CASSLGGHRGETQYF. Here the CDR3 DNA reads TGTGCCAGCAGCTTGGGGGGACACCGAGGAGAGACCCAGTACTTC.

This clone came up a few times. V gene TRBV7-2 combines with J gene TRBJ1-1; the match to TRBD1 covers 7 bases. Germline V gene data show CDR1 as SGHTA and CDR2 as FQGNSA. Trimming cost V 7 bases and J 0 bases; bases outside gene matches: 8. There are 15 residues in the CDR3. Here the CDR3 DNA reads TGTGCCAGCATCCTCTCGACAGGGATGAACACTGAAGCTTTCTTT. It encodes CASILSTGMNTEAFF. Together with reference TRBV7-2 and TRBJ1-1, the CDR3 gives the full variable domain: GAGVSQSPSNKVTEKGKDVELRCDPISGHTALYWYRQSLGQGLEFLIYFQGNSAPDKSGLPSDRFSAERTGGSVSTLTIQRTQQEDSAVYLCASILSTGMNTEAFFGQGTRLTVV.

This clone was seen just once. The rearrangement joins TRBV7-9 to TRBJ2-7; a possible D gene is TRBD1 (6 bases). Trimming stripped 1 base from V and 5 bases from J, with 12 bases between. Germline CDR1 SEHNR, CDR2 FQNEAQ (reference sequence). This CDR3 region has 14 residues. CDR3 nucleotide sequence: TGTGCCAGCAGCTTAGGGGGGCAGGGGAACGAGCAGTACTTC. It yields the protein CASSLGGQGNEQYF.

The chain employs TRBV7-9 and TRBJ2-1; D gene ambiguous. Trimming cost V 5 bases and J 4 bases, with 6 bases left between them. Germline V gives CDR1 SEHNR, CDR2 FQNEAQ (reference sequence). The CDR3 runs 12 residues. CDR3 coding DNA: TGTGCCAGCAGCGCCCAATACAATGAGCAGTTCTTC. Translated: CASSAQYNEQFF.

The gene calls are TRBV28 and TRBJ2-7; D perhaps matches TRBD2 (5 bases). CDR1 MDHEN and CDR2 SYDVKM come from the germline V gene. V was trimmed by 5 bases and J by 5 bases, leaving 10 bases between them. There are 12 residues in the CDR3. This chain's CDR3 is CASSQGLDEQYF. CDR3 in DNA: TGTGCCAGCAGTCAAGGACTCGACGAGCAGTACTTC.

This clone was recorded once. V and J are TRBV4-3 and TRBJ1-3; D is perhaps TRBD1 (6 bases). The germline CDR1 and CDR2 sequences are LGHNA and YSLEER. The V end was cut by 3 bases, the J end by 0 bases, with 6 bases between. The length of the CDR3 is 14 residues. This CDR3 is CASSHRGSGNTIYF. DNA of the CDR3: TGCGCCAGCAGCCACAGGGGCTCTGGAAACACCATATATTTT.

The rearrangement uses TRBV11-1 and TRBJ2-1, with D possibly called TRBD1 or TRBD2 (5 bases each). Per the germline V gene, CDR1 is SGHAT and CDR2 is FQDESV (reference sequence). The CDR3 contains 12 residues. The V gene lost 1 base and the J gene lost 15 bases, with 13 bases spanning the gap. The DNA of the CDR3 is TGTGCCAGCAGCTTAGTGGGGACGGTCGGGTTCTTC. Translated: CASSLVGTVGFF.

This chain uses TRBV5-6 with TRBJ2-2; 8 bases align to TRBD1. Germline trimming cut 3 bases from V and 5 bases from J; bases unmatched to any gene: 9. This CDR3 is built from 16 residues. The germline V gene has CDR1 SGHDT and CDR2 YYEEEE. The CDR3 is CASSWGGQGGTGELFF. Here the CDR3 DNA reads TGTGCCAGCAGCTGGGGAGGACAGGGTGGAACCGGGGAGCTGTTTTTT.

This chain uses TRBV2 with TRBJ2-5; possible D gene TRBD1, 6 bases. Germline CDR1 is SNHLY and CDR2 is FYNNEI. Trimming took 7 bases from V and 2 from J, leaving 17 bases between them. The CDR3 sequence is 15 residues long. This chain's CDR3 is CASTPNRDIQETQYF. The CDR3 nucleotides read TGTGCCAGCACTCCCAACCGGGACATACAAGAGACCCAGTACTTC. The variable domain in full, with the rest retrieved from reference TRBV2 and TRBJ2-5, is EPEVTQTPSHQVTQMGQEVILRCVPISNHLYFYWYRQILGQKVEFLVSFYNNEISEKSEIFDDQFSVERPDGSNFTLKIRSTKLEDSAMYFCASTPNRDIQETQYFGPGTRLLVL.

V and J are TRBV30 and TRBJ2-7, with 8 bases lining up with TRBD1. Germline CDR1 and CDR2: GTSNPN and SVGIG (reference sequence). The CDR3 length is 14 residues. Trimming cost V 0 bases and J 7 bases; bases outside gene matches: 8. The CDR3 here is CAWSVGQGAEEQYF. The CDR3 DNA is TGTGCCTGGAGTGTAGGTCAGGGGGCTGAGGAGCAGTACTTC. The variable domain in full, with the rest retrieved from reference TRBV30 and TRBJ2-7, is SQTIHQWPATLVQPVGSPLSLECTVEGTSNPNLYWYRQAAGRGLQLLFYSVGIGQISSEVPQNLSASRPQDRQFILSSKKLLLSDSGFYLCAWSVGQGAEEQYFGPGTRLTVT.

V usage is TRBV7-2 and J usage is TRBJ2-1; the match to TRBD2 covers 10 bases. The CDR3 has 16 amino acids. V was pared by 4 bases and J by 8 bases, with 11 bases of the junction left unmatched. Per the germline V gene, CDR1 is SGHTA and CDR2 is FQGNSA. The CDR3 loop is CASSSMGLAGAHEQFF. DNA for the CDR3: TGTGCCAGCAGCTCCATGGGGCTAGCGGGAGCTCATGAGCAGTTCTTC.